These 22 T cell receptor beta chains were all obtained from the same sample, sequenced in a study of human T cells and chemical hapten exposure. Time point defined: healthy volunteer bleed at 6 weeks. Total RNA was isolated from unfractionated whole blood. TCRdb used MiXCR to reprocess the RACE reads, holding one entry per CDR3 protein. The data show 65,000 or so distinct CDR3 sequences, about 6% seen once. Sequencing was done on a sample of whole blood. Receptor source: a female donor in good health. Some clones in this sample may be carry-over from other donors' samples.

This clonotype was detected only a few times. DNA of the CDR3: TGTGCCAGCTCACCGACAGGGATCCAAGAGACCCAGTACTTC. It yields the protein CASSPTGIQETQYF. The genes are TRBV18 and TRBJ2-5; TRBD1 matches at 7 bases. Germline CDR1 is KGHSH and CDR2 is LQKENI. V dropped 3 bases and J dropped 1; count of bases not matched to a gene: 2. The CDR3 totals 14 residues.

J is TRBJ2-3 and V is TRBV2, with a weak D call TRBD1 (5 bases). V was trimmed by 6 bases and J by 1 base, leaving 8 bases between them. Germline lookup yields CDR1 SNHLY and CDR2 FYNNEI. The CDR3 has 13 residues. CDR3 sequence (DNA): TGTGCCAGCAGCGGACATGGCACAGATACGCAGTATTTT. This gives the protein CASSGHGTDTQYF.

DNA for the CDR3: TGTGCCAGCAGTAACTGGGTGGGAAACATTCAGTACTTC. Translating gives CASSNWVGNIQYF. V gene TRBV28 combines with J gene TRBJ2-4; no clear D. The germline gives CDR1 MDHEN, CDR2 SYDVKM. The V gene lost 5 bases and the J gene lost 6 bases, with 11 bases spanning the gap. The length of the CDR3 is 13 residues.

This clonotype was seen repeatedly, ten times or more. The chain combines TRBV27 with TRBJ2-5; TRBD2 matches 7 bases. Germline CDR1 is MNHEY and CDR2 is SMNVEV (reference sequence). The CDR3 sequence is 15 residues long. With 3 bases clipped from V and 4 bases from J, the junction kept 8 bases outside the gene matches. Here the CDR3 reads CASSFRLAEVETQYF. The CDR3, as DNA: TGTGCCAGCAGTTTCCGGCTAGCGGAAGTAGAGACCCAGTACTTC.

This sequence joins TRBV28 and TRBJ2-1, with 10 bases identical to TRBD2. The V segment lost 2 bases and the J segment 6 bases; nucleotides outside the gene matches: 7. The CDR3 covers 16 residues. From germline, CDR1 is MDHEN and CDR2 SYDVKM. Here the CDR3 DNA reads TGTGCCAGCAGTTTAACTAGCGGGATCATTGGCAATGAGCAGTTCTTC. Translation gives CASSLTSGIIGNEQFF.

V is TRBV11-2 and J is TRBJ2-3; 11 bases map to TRBD2. Germline V gene sequence: CDR1 SGHAT, CDR2 FQNNGV. The CDR3 covers 15 residues. J was trimmed by 4 bases and V by 3 bases; bases with no gene match: 3. For the CDR3, the DNA is TGTGCCAGCAGCTTTACTAGCGGGAGTCCAGATACGCAGTATTTT. Protein product: CASSFTSGSPDTQYF. Using reference TRBV11-2 and TRBJ2-3 for the parts outside the CDR3, the full variable domain is EAGVAQSPRYKIIEKRQSVAFWCNPISGHATLYWYQQILGQGPKLLIQFQNNGVVDDSQLPKDRFSAERLKGVDSTLKIQPAKLEDSAVYLCASSFTSGSPDTQYFGPGTRLTVL.

This clonotype was picked up a small number of times. J is TRBJ2-1 and V is TRBV12-5; 9 bases line up with TRBD2. Trimming took 0 bases from V and 8 from J; bases not matched to a gene: 8. Germline V gene data show CDR1 as LGHNT and CDR2 as FRNRAP. This CDR3 region has 16 residues. CDR3 nucleotide sequence: TGTGCTAGTGGTTTGGTGCTTAGCGGGAGTAGCGATGAGCAGTTCTTC. This translates into CASGLVLSGSSDEQFF. Combining the CDR3 with reference TRBV12-5 and TRBJ2-1 gives the whole variable domain DARVTQTPRHKVTEMGQEVTMRCQPILGHNTVFWYRQTMMQGLELLAYFRNRAPLDDSGMPKDRFSAEMPDATLATLKIQPSEPRDSAVYFCASGLVLSGSSDEQFFGPGTRLTVL.

This clonotype was counted many times. The chain uses TRBV6-2 or TRBV6-3 and TRBJ2-1; D perhaps matches TRBD2 (5 bases). Per the germline V gene, CDR1 is MNHEY and CDR2 is SVGEGT. Trimming pared 0 bases from V and 8 bases from J, leaving 20 bases between. The CDR3 runs 17 residues. CDR3 bases: TGTGCCAGCAGTTACTCGATTTCTAGCCTACGTTCCGATGAGCAGTTCTTC. Amino acid sequence: CASSYSISSLRSDEQFF.

This clonotype was recorded many times. The chain links TRBV12-3 or TRBV12-4 to TRBJ2-1, with 11 bases lining up with TRBD2. V gave up 6 bases and J gave up 5 bases; unmatched junction bases: 9. This CDR3 contains 16 residues. In DNA form, the CDR3 reads TGTGCCAGCAGGGGGCCGGGACTAGCGGCCAACAATGAGCAGTTCTTC. As protein: CASRGPGLAANNEQFF.

The table lists this clonotype with a few counts. The chain has TRBV27 and TRBJ1-1; 9 bases are shared with TRBD1. Trimming removed 5 bases from V and 0 bases from J; junction bases left unmatched: 7. This CDR3 is built from 16 residues. Looked up from germline, CDR1 is MNHEY and CDR2 is SMNVEV (reference sequence). CDR3 loop: CASSPQGARVNTEAFF. The CDR3 DNA follows: TGTGCCAGCAGTCCACAGGGGGCGCGGGTGAACACTGAAGCTTTCTTT.

This clonotype was observed many times. The V call is TRBV3-1, the J call TRBJ2-7, with D perhaps given as TRBD1 or TRBD2 (7 bases each). With 3 bases removed from V and 2 bases from J, the gap between germline ends came to 14 bases. Per germline, CDR1 LGHDT and CDR2 YNNKEL (reference sequence). The CDR3 has 15 residues. CDR3 sequence (DNA): TGTGCCAGCAGCCAGGGGGGGACAGAGACCTACGAGCAGTACTTC. This codes for CASSQGGTETYEQYF.

This clonotype has ten or more counts. V usage is TRBV7-9 and J usage is TRBJ1-3; D is ambiguous. CDR1 is SEHNR and CDR2 is FQNEAQ in the germline V gene (reference sequence). The CDR3 loop spans 14 amino acids. Trimming left V 5 bases short and J 2 bases short, with 10 bases between. The CDR3 DNA reads as TGTGCCAGCAGCCGGGCCTTACCTGGAAACACCATATATTTT. It specifies CASSRALPGNTIYF.

This clonotype was seen many times. V usage is TRBV27 and J usage is TRBJ1-1; 9 nucleotides line up with TRBD1. The CDR3 extends over 16 amino acids. Trimming took 0 bases from V and 4 from J; bases not matched to a gene: 6. Germline CDR1 is MNHEY and CDR2 is SMNVEV (reference sequence). The CDR3 spells CASSLSVRDRVTEAFF. CDR3 nucleotides: TGTGCCAGCAGTTTATCCGTGAGGGACAGGGTCACTGAAGCTTTCTTT.

This clonotype appeared a few times. The V and J genes are TRBV12-3 or TRBV12-4 and TRBJ2-5, with D maybe TRBD1 (5 bases). V lost 2 bases and J 5 bases, leaving 9 bases between the germline ends. The CDR3 totals 13 residues. This CDR3 is CASSLRAGETQYF. CDR3 DNA sequence: TGTGCCAGCAGTTTAAGGGCAGGGGAGACCCAGTACTTC.

This clonotype has ten or more counts. The chain combines TRBV28 with TRBJ2-3, with D possibly matching TRBD2 (6 bases). CDR3 length: 14 amino acids. Trimming took 11 bases from V and 5 from J, leaving 20 bases between them. CDR1 is MDHEN and CDR2 is SYDVKM in the germline V gene. DNA for the CDR3: TGTGCCGCAGCCGGGAGTTATCGTCGAGATACGCAGTATTTT. Amino acids: CAAAGSYRRDTQYF.

The genes are TRBV9 and TRBJ2-5; D gene ambiguous. The germline V gene has CDR1 SGDLS and CDR2 YYNGEE. V dropped 1 base and J dropped 2 bases, with 9 bases sitting between them. CDR3 length: 14 residues. CDR3 in DNA: TGTGCCAGCAGCGTATCGGGCACGCAAGAGACCCAGTACTTC. This sequence encodes CASSVSGTQETQYF.

This clonotype was detected only a few times. This chain uses TRBV7-2 with TRBJ2-3; no firm D call. CDR1 and CDR2 from the germline V gene are SGHTA and FQGNSA. V lost 5 bases and J 4 bases, leaving 10 bases between the germline ends. This CDR3 has 13 residues. The CDR3, as DNA: TGTGCCAGCAGCCCTTTTCTAGCAGATACGCAGTATTTT. This translates into CASSPFLADTQYF.

This clonotype was seen at least ten times. The V call is TRBV20-1, the J call TRBJ2-3; 9 bases are shared with TRBD2. The junction had 4 bases not matched to a gene; V was cut back by 4 bases and J by 2 bases. This CDR3 has 14 amino acids. Germline lookup yields CDR1 DFQATT and CDR2 SNEGSKA (reference sequence). The CDR3 DNA follows: TGCAGTGCTAATAGCGGGAGTTCCACAGATACGCAGTATTTT. Translation gives CSANSGSSTDTQYF.

This clonotype was counted between two and nine times. V usage is TRBV7-9 and J usage is TRBJ2-7; the match to TRBD2 covers 8 bases. The V gene end was trimmed by 5 bases and the J gene end by 6 bases; junction bases not matched to a gene: 12. The length of the CDR3 is 15 residues. Per germline, CDR1 SEHNR and CDR2 FQNEAQ (reference sequence). The CDR3 coding sequence is TGTGCCAGCAGCGCGGGACTAGTGGTCGATAGCGAGCAGTACTTC. It is translated as CASSAGLVVDSEQYF.

This clonotype was detected many times. V and J are TRBV20-1 and TRBJ2-1, with 7 nucleotides matching TRBD2. CDR1 is DFQATT and CDR2 is SNEGSKA in the germline V gene (reference sequence). The CDR3 extends over 13 amino acids. V gave up 3 bases and J gave up 4 bases; unmatched junction bases: 3. CDR3 residues: CSASWEGYNEQFF. Written as DNA, the CDR3 is TGCAGTGCTAGCTGGGAGGGTTACAATGAGCAGTTCTTC.

This clonotype was seen repeatedly, ten times or more. The CDR3 spells CATSRGLVTDTQYF. The DNA for the CDR3 is TGTGCCACCAGCAGGGGACTAGTAACAGATACGCAGTATTTT. This chain links TRBV15 with TRBJ2-3; 8 bases are shared with TRBD2. Looked up from germline, CDR1 is LNHNV and CDR2 is YYDKDF (reference sequence). Trimming cost V 3 bases and J 3 bases; bases outside gene matches: 2. CDR3 length: 14 residues.

This clonotype was seen repeatedly, ten times or more. V usage is TRBV25-1 and J usage is TRBJ2-3, with 10 bases matching TRBD2. V lost 2 bases, J lost 11 bases, and 7 bases stayed unmatched. The CDR3 loop spans 14 amino acids. Germline-derived CDR1 and CDR2 are MGHDK and SYGVNS. The CDR3 DNA sequence: TGTGCCAGCAGTGAAACCTCTAGCGGGAGTTTGCAGTATTTT. Amino acid sequence: CASSETSSGSLQYF.